The rows below give T cell receptor beta chains drawn from one sample of a study of a mutant IDH1 vaccine in newly diagnosed glioma. Using immunoSEQ multiplex PCR, the repertoire was profiled, and TCRdb retains in-frame clones only, with some absent. The sample lists 30,000 or so clones; 89% were seen once. Which antigens these TCRs recognize remains unknown. Material: PBMCs, obtained from a glioma patient whose treatment included an IDH1 peptide vaccine. The receptors shown here come from a man aged 35-49 years with glioma. Each CDR3 is given with its conserved first and last residue. D genes are given only for firm matches. Size tells how often a clone was seen (once, few, many) or the class of an expanded clone, and some rows leave it out.

j_gene: TRBJ1-5
len: 15
d_gene: TRBD1
abundance: NA
v_gene: TRBV5-1
CDR3nt: TGCGCCAGCAGCATAGGACAGGGAATCAATCAGCCCCAGCATTTT
CDR3aa: CASSIGQGINQPQHF

j_gene: TRBJ2-1
len: 16
d_gene: NA
abundance: NA
v_gene: TRBV5-8
CDR3nt: TGTGCCAGCAGCCTGCTAAGTTGGGGAGATTACAATGAGCAGTTCTTC
CDR3aa: CASSLLSWGDYNEQFF

j_gene: TRBJ2-6
len: 18
d_gene: NA
abundance: NA
v_gene: TRBV30
CDR3nt: TGTGCCTGGAGTGCATTACAAGGGTTCCTCTCTGGGGCCAACGTCCTGACTTTC
CDR3aa: CAWSALQGFLSGANVLTF

j_gene: TRBJ1-1
len: 15
d_gene: TRBD1
abundance: NA
v_gene: TRBV10-3
CDR3nt: TGTGCCATCAGTGAAGACAGGGTGGCGAACACTGAAGCTTTCTTT
CDR3aa: CAISEDRVANTEAFF

j_gene: TRBJ1-5
len: 18
d_gene: NA
abundance: NA
v_gene: TRBV27
CDR3nt: TGTGCCAGCAGTCCCAAGGCCGGGGAAACATTTAGCAATCAGCCCCAGCATTTT
CDR3aa: CASSPKAGETFSNQPQHF

j_gene: TRBJ1-1
len: 15
d_gene: NA
abundance: NA
v_gene: TRBV6-5
CDR3nt: TGTGCCAGCAGTTACGATCCTGGGACGAACACTGAAGCTTTCTTT
CDR3aa: CASSYDPGTNTEAFF

j_gene: TRBJ1-5
len: 16
d_gene: NA
abundance: NA
v_gene: TRBV19
CDR3nt: TGTGCCAGTAGTATAACGGGAGGGCAGGGGCATCAGCCCCAGCATTTT
CDR3aa: CASSITGGQGHQPQHF

j_gene: TRBJ1-2
len: 16
d_gene: TRBD1
abundance: NA
v_gene: TRBV27
CDR3nt: TGTGCCAGCAGTTCTCATCGACAGGGTCCCCCCTATGGCTACACCTTC
CDR3aa: CASSSHRQGPPYGYTF

j_gene: TRBJ1-1
len: 13
d_gene: NA
abundance: NA
v_gene: TRBV30
CDR3nt: TGTGCCTGGGTGAGCTTAGGACGGATTGAAGCTTTCTTT
CDR3aa: CAWVSLGRIEAFF

j_gene: TRBJ2-1
len: 17
d_gene: TRBD2
abundance: NA
v_gene: TRBV4-3
CDR3nt: TGCGCCAGCAGCCAAGAAGGGCTAGCGGGAGGGCCCAGAGAGCAGTTCTTC
CDR3aa: CASSQEGLAGGPREQFF

j_gene: TRBJ2-6
len: 16
d_gene: NA
abundance: NA
v_gene: TRBV6-5
CDR3nt: TGTGCCAGCAGTTACTCTGGGGTGACTGGGGCCAACGTCCTGACTTTC
CDR3aa: CASSYSGVTGANVLTF

j_gene: TRBJ1-6
len: 15
d_gene: NA
abundance: NA
v_gene: TRBV21-1
CDR3nt: TGTGCCAGCAGCCCCCACCCAAACAAGAGGTCACCCCTCCACTTT
CDR3aa: CASSPHPNKRSPLHF

j_gene: TRBJ2-5
len: 12
d_gene: TRBD1
abundance: NA
v_gene: TRBV19
CDR3nt: TGTGCCAGTAGTACGACAGGGGGCCCGGGGTACTTC
CDR3aa: CASSTTGGPGYF

j_gene: TRBJ2-1
len: 16
d_gene: NA
abundance: NA
v_gene: TRBV7-8
CDR3nt: TGTGCCAGCAGCCAGGGGGGGTTTAAGGTGTACAATGAGCAGTTCTTC
CDR3aa: CASSQGGFKVYNEQFF

j_gene: TRBJ1-2
len: 15
d_gene: TRBD1
abundance: NA
v_gene: TRBV5-1
CDR3nt: TGCGCCAGCAGCTCCGGACAGGGGGGTGACTATGGCTACACCTTC
CDR3aa: CASSSGQGGDYGYTF

j_gene: TRBJ2-7
len: 15
d_gene: TRBD1
abundance: NA
v_gene: TRBV25-1
CDR3nt: TGTGCCAGCAGTTCGACAGACTCCGACAGGGACGAGCAGTACTTC
CDR3aa: CASSSTDSDRDEQYF

j_gene: TRBJ2-3
len: 15
d_gene: NA
abundance: NA
v_gene: TRBV5-5
CDR3nt: TGTGCCAGCAGCTTGACCTGGGCGGGTGGAGATACGCAGTATTTT
CDR3aa: CASSLTWAGGDTQYF

j_gene: TRBJ1-4
len: 15
d_gene: NA
abundance: NA
v_gene: TRBV19
CDR3nt: TGTGCCAGTAGTACCGTGGGGCAGGCGGACGAAAAACTGTTTTTT
CDR3aa: CASSTVGQADEKLFF

j_gene: TRBJ2-1
len: 14
d_gene: NA
abundance: NA
v_gene: TRBV5-4
CDR3nt: TGTGCCAGCAGCCCGATGACAGGTTACAATGAGCAGTTCTTC
CDR3aa: CASSPMTGYNEQFF

j_gene: TRBJ2-1
len: 14
d_gene: NA
abundance: NA
v_gene: TRBV11-2
CDR3nt: TGTGCCAGCAGCCTAGGAGGGGTGAGCAATGAGCAGTTCTTC
CDR3aa: CASSLGGVSNEQFF

j_gene: TRBJ2-3
len: 13
d_gene: NA
abundance: once
v_gene: TRBV2
CDR3nt: TGTGCCAGCCTCGGCGCCCCCGGAGATACGCAGTATTTT
CDR3aa: CASLGAPGDTQYF

j_gene: TRBJ1-4
len: 13
d_gene: NA
abundance: NA
v_gene: TRBV2
CDR3nt: TGTGCCAGCGGTGCTTTAACTAATGAAAAACTGTTTTTT
CDR3aa: CASGALTNEKLFF

j_gene: TRBJ1-3
len: 17
d_gene: NA
abundance: NA
v_gene: TRBV5-4
CDR3nt: TGTGCCAGCAGCTTGGTCAGTCAGTTAAGCGGAGGAAACACCATATATTTT
CDR3aa: CASSLVSQLSGGNTIYF

j_gene: TRBJ1-1
len: 13
d_gene: NA
abundance: NA
v_gene: TRBV28
CDR3nt: TGTGCCAGCAGTCTGCCGGGGGACACTGAAGCTTTCTTT
CDR3aa: CASSLPGDTEAFF

j_gene: TRBJ1-2
len: 13
d_gene: NA
abundance: once
v_gene: TRBV28
CDR3nt: TGTGCCAGCAGCTCACGGATAATGGCGGGCTACACCTTC
CDR3aa: CASSSRIMAGYTF

j_gene: TRBJ2-5
len: 18
d_gene: TRBD1
abundance: NA
v_gene: TRBV18
CDR3nt: TGTGCCAGCTCACCGTACCCGGGACAGGGGTCCCCTCTTCGGGAGCAGTACTTC
CDR3aa: CASSPYPGQGSPLREQYF

j_gene: TRBJ1-1
len: 16
d_gene: TRBD1
abundance: NA
v_gene: TRBV6-5
CDR3nt: TGTGCCAGCAGTTACGGGCGGACAGGGAGAAACACTGAAGCTTTCTTT
CDR3aa: CASSYGRTGRNTEAFF

j_gene: TRBJ1-1
len: 15
d_gene: TRBD1
abundance: NA
v_gene: TRBV28
CDR3nt: TGTGCCAGCGGCCTATCCGGGACAGGGGCCACTGAAGCTTTCTTT
CDR3aa: CASGLSGTGATEAFF

j_gene: TRBJ2-6
len: 19
d_gene: TRBD2
abundance: NA
v_gene: TRBV15
CDR3nt: TGTGCCACCAGCAAAGTTAGCGGGCCAAACTTCTCTGGGGCCAACGTCCTGACTTTC
CDR3aa: CATSKVSGPNFSGANVLTF

j_gene: TRBJ1-6
len: 17
d_gene: NA
abundance: NA
v_gene: TRBV2
CDR3nt: TGTGCCAGCAGTTATAAGCTAGGGGGACCGCTTGCTTCACCCCTCCACTTT
CDR3aa: CASSYKLGGPLASPLHF

j_gene: TRBJ2-5
len: 11
d_gene: NA
abundance: NA
v_gene: TRBV5-1
CDR3nt: TGCGCCAGCAGCTACCAAGAGACCCAGTACTTC
CDR3aa: CASSYQETQYF

j_gene: TRBJ1-4
len: 16
d_gene: NA
abundance: few
v_gene: TRBV15
CDR3nt: TGTGCCACCAGCAGAGAATCGGGGGGCGCTGGGGAAAAACTGTTTTTT
CDR3aa: CATSRESGGAGEKLFF

j_gene: TRBJ2-3
len: 16
d_gene: TRBD1
abundance: NA
v_gene: TRBV18
CDR3nt: TGTGCCAGCTCATTCACGCCGGGACAGGGGACAGATACGCAGTATTTT
CDR3aa: CASSFTPGQGTDTQYF

j_gene: TRBJ2-5
len: 14
d_gene: NA
abundance: NA
v_gene: TRBV7-9
CDR3nt: TGTGCCAGCAGCTTAGCTGTGGCAGCCGAGACCCAGTACTTC
CDR3aa: CASSLAVAAETQYF

j_gene: TRBJ2-3
len: 15
d_gene: TRBD2
abundance: NA
v_gene: TRBV5-1
CDR3nt: TGCGCCAGCAGTCTAACGGGGGGGCTTGCAGATACGCAGTATTTT
CDR3aa: CASSLTGGLADTQYF

j_gene: TRBJ2-1
len: 16
d_gene: NA
abundance: NA
v_gene: TRBV9
CDR3nt: TGTGCCAGCAGCGAGGACGTCTTTGGAACCTACAATGAGCAGTTCTTC
CDR3aa: CASSEDVFGTYNEQFF

j_gene: TRBJ1-3
len: 13
d_gene: NA
abundance: NA
v_gene: TRBV5-1
CDR3nt: TGCGCCAGCAGCCCGGCGGGTGGAAACACCATATATTTT
CDR3aa: CASSPAGGNTIYF

j_gene: TRBJ2-5
len: 16
d_gene: TRBD2
abundance: few
v_gene: TRBV28
CDR3nt: TGTGCCAGCAGCCCGGGACTAGCGGGATATCAAGAGACCCAGTACTTC
CDR3aa: CASSPGLAGYQETQYF

j_gene: TRBJ2-3
len: 18
d_gene: NA
abundance: NA
v_gene: TRBV6-1
CDR3nt: TGTGCCAGCAGTGAAGCGCTGTGGGGGGGCGCAGAGACAGATACGCAGTATTTT
CDR3aa: CASSEALWGGAETDTQYF

j_gene: TRBJ2-5
len: 12
d_gene: NA
abundance: NA
v_gene: TRBV7-2
CDR3nt: TGTGCCAGCAGCTTATACAGCTTAACCCAGTACTTC
CDR3aa: CASSLYSLTQYF

j_gene: TRBJ2-2
len: 13
d_gene: NA
abundance: NA
v_gene: TRBV25-1
CDR3nt: TGTGCCAGCAGTGGCACGATACCCGGGGAGCTGTTTTTT
CDR3aa: CASSGTIPGELFF

j_gene: TRBJ2-3
len: 14
d_gene: NA
abundance: once
v_gene: TRBV6-5
CDR3nt: TGTGCCAGCAGTTACGACGGGAGAAGGGATACGCAGTATTTT
CDR3aa: CASSYDGRRDTQYF

j_gene: TRBJ1-1
len: 11
d_gene: NA
abundance: NA
v_gene: TRBV29-1
CDR3nt: TGCAGCGCCTGGACAAGTACTGAAGCTTTCTTT
CDR3aa: CSAWTSTEAFF

j_gene: TRBJ1-6
len: 16
d_gene: NA
abundance: NA
v_gene: TRBV1
CDR3nt: TGCACCAGCAGCCGCCGAGGCGCTGGCCGTAATTCACCCCTCCACTTT
CDR3aa: CTSSRRGAGRNSPLHF

j_gene: TRBJ1-2
len: 15
d_gene: NA
abundance: NA
v_gene: TRBV10-2
CDR3nt: TGCGCCAGCAGTGTCGGACAGAGGGCTAACTATGGCTACACCTTC
CDR3aa: CASSVGQRANYGYTF

j_gene: TRBJ2-2
len: 14
d_gene: TRBD1
abundance: NA
v_gene: TRBV28
CDR3nt: TGTGCCAGCATAAGGACAGGGTCTACCGGGGAGCTGTTTTTT
CDR3aa: CASIRTGSTGELFF

j_gene: TRBJ2-7
len: 14
d_gene: NA
abundance: NA
v_gene: TRBV15
CDR3nt: TGTGCCACCAGCGAAAAGGGGGGACCTCGAGAGCAGTACTTC
CDR3aa: CATSEKGGPREQYF

j_gene: TRBJ1-2
len: 16
d_gene: NA
abundance: NA
v_gene: TRBV6-5
CDR3nt: TGTGCCAGCAGTTACGGGCCGGGAGGGGGGAGTTATGGCTACACCTTC
CDR3aa: CASSYGPGGGSYGYTF

j_gene: TRBJ1-4
len: 14
d_gene: NA
abundance: NA
v_gene: TRBV5-4
CDR3nt: TGTGCCAGCAGCTTGGGACAGTCTAATGAAAAACTGTTTTTT
CDR3aa: CASSLGQSNEKLFF

j_gene: TRBJ2-1
len: 13
d_gene: NA
abundance: NA
v_gene: TRBV4-2
CDR3nt: TGTGCCAGCAGCCAAGAATCCAGGCAGGAGCAGTTCTTC
CDR3aa: CASSQESRQEQFF

j_gene: TRBJ2-7
len: 16
d_gene: NA
abundance: NA
v_gene: TRBV15
CDR3nt: TGTGCCACCAGCAGAGATCGACGGACGAGCTCCTACGAGCAGTACTTC
CDR3aa: CATSRDRRTSSYEQYF

j_gene: TRBJ1-1
len: 14
d_gene: NA
abundance: NA
v_gene: TRBV5-1
CDR3nt: TGCGCCAGCAGCTTGGGGCCCATGAACACTGAAGCTTTCTTT
CDR3aa: CASSLGPMNTEAFF

j_gene: TRBJ1-6
len: 16
d_gene: NA
abundance: NA
v_gene: TRBV28
CDR3nt: TGTGCCAGCACCCACGAGGCCAGCCCCTATAATTCACCCCTCCACTTT
CDR3aa: CASTHEASPYNSPLHF

j_gene: TRBJ2-5
len: 13
d_gene: NA
abundance: NA
v_gene: TRBV5-1
CDR3nt: TGCGCCAGCAGCTTGTCCAACCAAGAGACCCAGTACTTC
CDR3aa: CASSLSNQETQYF

j_gene: TRBJ2-7
len: 15
d_gene: TRBD2
abundance: NA
v_gene: TRBV14
CDR3nt: TGTGCCAGCAGCCCCGCCGGGAGGAGGGCAGGCGAGCAGTACTTC
CDR3aa: CASSPAGRRAGEQYF